The 8 T cell receptor beta chains below were found in one sample sequenced in a study of Graves' ophthalmopathy and Graves' hyperthyroidism. As the template, RNA transcripts were used to amplify TCR beta CDR3 regions. Second-round multiplex PCR came after first-round RT-PCR with HTBI primers. In TCRdb, the multiplex PCR reads were re-called with MiXCR into one record per CDR3 protein. The sample has hundreds of thousands of distinct CDR3 sequences, about 20% seen once. Sequenced input: peripheral blood. The receptor set was obtained from a woman aged 18 to 35 with stable Graves' hyperthyroidism. Some clones in this sample may be carry-over from other donors' samples.

This clonotype has ten or more counts. The V call is TRBV20-1, the J call TRBJ1-2, with 10 bases matching TRBD1. CDR1 and CDR2 (germline): DFQATT, SNEGSKA (reference sequence). Losses at the gene ends were 3 bases for V and 4 bases for J; bases not matched to a gene: 8. The CDR3 loop spans 15 amino acids. The CDR3 protein is CSARARGQGGYGYTF. For the CDR3, the DNA is TGCAGTGCTAGGGCCCGAGGACAGGGGGGCTATGGCTACACCTTC.

The table lists this clonotype with many counts. V is TRBV28 and J is TRBJ2-7; D unclear. Germline CDR1 is MDHEN and CDR2 is SYDVKM. The CDR3 has 15 amino acids. Trimming left V 3 bases short and J 4 bases short, with 16 bases between. The CDR3 protein is CASSFGGIGKYEQYF. CDR3 DNA sequence: TGTGCCAGCAGTTTCGGTGGGATAGGAAAATACGAGCAGTACTTC.

This chain connects TRBV19 to TRBJ1-5; no clear D gene. The CDR3 contains 15 residues. Trimming took 10 bases from V and 2 from J, leaving 18 bases between them. Germline V gene sequence: CDR1 LNHDA, CDR2 SQIVND (reference sequence). The chain's CDR3 is CATRLEGMGNQPQHF. In DNA, the CDR3 is TGTGCCACCCGCCTAGAGGGAATGGGCAATCAGCCCCAGCATTTT.

In its sample, this clonotype was seen a few times. This chain joins TRBV20-1 and TRBJ1-2; a weak D match, TRBD1 (6 bases). The V gene's germline CDR1 is DFQATT and CDR2 SNEGSKA (reference sequence). The CDR3 totals 15 residues. V was clipped by 6 bases and J by 0 bases, with 17 bases between them. The CDR3 DNA reads as TGCAGTGCGGAAGGACAGCTCAGTGCTAACTATGGCTACACCTTC. Its protein product is CSAEGQLSANYGYTF.

Ten or more counts support this clonotype. The V call is TRBV20-1, the J call TRBJ1-5; D is undetermined. The germline V and J ends were trimmed by 4 bases and 5 bases, with 12 bases remaining between them. Germline CDR1 and CDR2: DFQATT and SNEGSKA (reference sequence). The CDR3 is made up of 13 amino acids. As DNA, the CDR3 is TGCAGTGCTATCCCGGACCGTGATCAGCCCCAGCATTTT. Protein sequence: CSAIPDRDQPQHF.

The V call is TRBV27, the J call TRBJ2-2; 10 nucleotides agree with TRBD1. Germline values: CDR1 MNHEY, CDR2 SMNVEV (reference sequence). Trimming took 5 bases from V and 6 from J; bases not matched to a gene: 15. CDR3 size: 18 residues. The CDR3 sequence is CASSKDRGRRLRPGELFF. In DNA, the CDR3 is TGTGCCAGCAGTAAAGACAGGGGGCGCAGACTTCGCCCCGGGGAGCTGTTTTTT.

This clonotype was counted a few times. In DNA form, the CDR3 reads TGTGCCAGCAGTGACGATACCGTTGTGATTGGAAACACCATATATTTT. It specifies CASSDDTVVIGNTIYF. This chain connects TRBV2 to TRBJ1-3; no firm D call. V gave up 3 bases and J gave up 3 bases, with 15 bases separating them. Germline V gives CDR1 SNHLY, CDR2 FYNNEI. The CDR3 contains 16 residues.

This clonotype was picked up many times. The chain couples TRBV4-1 to TRBJ1-2; tentatively, D is TRBD1 (5 bases). The CDR3 runs to 13 residues. V gave up 1 base and J gave up 2 bases, with 5 bases separating them. Per germline, CDR1 MGHRA and CDR2 YSYEKL. The CDR3 loop reads CASSQGTNYGYTF. CDR3 nucleotide sequence: TGCGCCAGCAGCCAAGGGACAAACTATGGCTACACCTTC.